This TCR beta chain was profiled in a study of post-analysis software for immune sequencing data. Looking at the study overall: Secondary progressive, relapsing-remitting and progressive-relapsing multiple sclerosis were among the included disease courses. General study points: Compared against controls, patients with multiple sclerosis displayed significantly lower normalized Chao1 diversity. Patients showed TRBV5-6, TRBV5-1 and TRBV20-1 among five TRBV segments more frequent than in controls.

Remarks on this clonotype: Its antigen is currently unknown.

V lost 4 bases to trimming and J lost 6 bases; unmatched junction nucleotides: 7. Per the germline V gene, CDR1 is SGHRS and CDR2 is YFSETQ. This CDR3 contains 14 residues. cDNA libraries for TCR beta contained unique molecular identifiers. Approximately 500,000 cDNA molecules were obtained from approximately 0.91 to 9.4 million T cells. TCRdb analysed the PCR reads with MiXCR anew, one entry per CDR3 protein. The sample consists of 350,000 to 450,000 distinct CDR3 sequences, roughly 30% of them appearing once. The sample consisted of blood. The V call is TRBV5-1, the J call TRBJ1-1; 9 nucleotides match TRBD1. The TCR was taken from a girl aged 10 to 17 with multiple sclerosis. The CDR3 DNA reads TGCGCCAGCAGCGCGTTACAGGGGGCGGCTGAAGCTTTCTTT. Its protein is CASSALQGAAEAFF.